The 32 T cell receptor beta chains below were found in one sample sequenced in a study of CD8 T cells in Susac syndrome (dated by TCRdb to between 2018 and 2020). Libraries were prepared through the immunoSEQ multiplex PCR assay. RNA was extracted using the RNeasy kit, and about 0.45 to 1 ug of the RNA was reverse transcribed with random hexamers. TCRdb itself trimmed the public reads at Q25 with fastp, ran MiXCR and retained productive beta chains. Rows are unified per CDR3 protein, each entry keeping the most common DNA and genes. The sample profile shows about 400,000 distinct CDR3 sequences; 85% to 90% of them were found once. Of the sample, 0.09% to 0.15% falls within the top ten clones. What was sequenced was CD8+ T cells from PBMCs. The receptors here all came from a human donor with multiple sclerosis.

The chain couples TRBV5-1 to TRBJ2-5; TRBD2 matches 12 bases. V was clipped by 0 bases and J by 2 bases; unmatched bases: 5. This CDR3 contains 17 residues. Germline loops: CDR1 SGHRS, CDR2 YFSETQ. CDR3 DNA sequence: TGCGCCAGCAGCTTGGGACTAGCGGGGGCTATGCAAGAGACCCAGTACTTC. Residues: CASSLGLAGAMQETQYF.

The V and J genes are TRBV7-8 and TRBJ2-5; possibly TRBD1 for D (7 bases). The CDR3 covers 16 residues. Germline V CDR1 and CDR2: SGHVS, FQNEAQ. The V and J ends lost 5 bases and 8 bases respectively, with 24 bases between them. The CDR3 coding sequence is TGTGCCAGCAGCACTAGCTTCCGGGACAGCAAAGGTACCCAGTACTTC. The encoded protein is CASSTSFRDSKGTQYF.

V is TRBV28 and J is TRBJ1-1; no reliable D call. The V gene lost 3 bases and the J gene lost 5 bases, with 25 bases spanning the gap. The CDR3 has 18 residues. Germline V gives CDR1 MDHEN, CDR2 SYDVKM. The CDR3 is CASSFSPLVDSLRTEAFF. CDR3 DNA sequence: TGTGCCAGCAGTTTCTCCCCCCTCGTGGACTCCTTGAGGACTGAAGCTTTCTTT.

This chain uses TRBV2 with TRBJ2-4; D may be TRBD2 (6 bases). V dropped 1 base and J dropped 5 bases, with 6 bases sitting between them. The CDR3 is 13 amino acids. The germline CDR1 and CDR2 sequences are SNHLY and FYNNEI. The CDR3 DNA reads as TGTGCCAGCAGTGAAGGGGAGGAAAACATTCAGTACTTC. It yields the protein CASSEGEENIQYF.

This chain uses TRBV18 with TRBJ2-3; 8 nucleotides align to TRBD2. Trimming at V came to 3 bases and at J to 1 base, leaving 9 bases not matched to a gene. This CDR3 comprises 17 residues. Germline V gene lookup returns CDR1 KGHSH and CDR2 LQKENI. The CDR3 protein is CASSPPSPREGTDTQYF. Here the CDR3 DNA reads TGTGCCAGCTCACCTCCGAGCCCGCGGGAGGGCACAGATACGCAGTATTTT.

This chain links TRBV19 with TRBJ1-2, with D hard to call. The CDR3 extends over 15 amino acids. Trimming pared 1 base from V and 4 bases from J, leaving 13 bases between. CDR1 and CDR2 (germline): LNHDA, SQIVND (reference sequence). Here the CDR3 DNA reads TGTGCCAGTAGTATAGCGGAATCCGGGATCTATGGCTACACCTTC. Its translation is CASSIAESGIYGYTF.

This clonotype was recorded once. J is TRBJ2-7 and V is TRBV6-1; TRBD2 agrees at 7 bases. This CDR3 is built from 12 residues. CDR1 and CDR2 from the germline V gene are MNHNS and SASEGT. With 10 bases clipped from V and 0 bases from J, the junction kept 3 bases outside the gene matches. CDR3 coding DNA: TGTGCCACAGGGACTAACTCCTACGAGCAGTACTTC. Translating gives CATGTNSYEQYF.

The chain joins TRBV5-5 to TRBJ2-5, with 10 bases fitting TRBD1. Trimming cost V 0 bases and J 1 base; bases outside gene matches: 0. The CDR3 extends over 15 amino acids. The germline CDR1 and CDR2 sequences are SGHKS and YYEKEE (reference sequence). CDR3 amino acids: CASSLGTGGQETQYF. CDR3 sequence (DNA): TGTGCCAGCAGCTTGGGGACAGGGGGCCAAGAGACCCAGTACTTC.

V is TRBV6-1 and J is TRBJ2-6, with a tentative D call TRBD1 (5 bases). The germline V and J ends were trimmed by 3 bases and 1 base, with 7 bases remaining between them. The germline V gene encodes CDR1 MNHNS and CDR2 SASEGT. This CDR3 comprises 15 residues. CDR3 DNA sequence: TGTGCCAGCAGTGATGACAGTTCTGGGGCCAACGTCCTGACTTTC. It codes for CASSDDSSGANVLTF.

CDR3 nucleotides: TGCAGCGTTCCCAGGGCCGGGACTGAAGCTTTCTTT. Translating gives CSVPRAGTEAFF. The rearrangement links TRBV29-1 to TRBJ1-1; tentatively, D is TRBD1 (5 bases). The V end was cut by 5 bases, the J end by 5 bases, with 12 bases between. CDR1 is SQVTM and CDR2 is ANQGSEA in the germline V gene. CDR3 length equals 12 residues.

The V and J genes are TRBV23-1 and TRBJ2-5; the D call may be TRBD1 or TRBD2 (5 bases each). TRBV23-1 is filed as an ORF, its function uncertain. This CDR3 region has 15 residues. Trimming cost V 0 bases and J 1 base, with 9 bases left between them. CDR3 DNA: TGCGCCAGCAGTCAATCGGGGGTAACCCAAGAGACCCAGTACTTC. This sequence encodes CASSQSGVTQETQYF.

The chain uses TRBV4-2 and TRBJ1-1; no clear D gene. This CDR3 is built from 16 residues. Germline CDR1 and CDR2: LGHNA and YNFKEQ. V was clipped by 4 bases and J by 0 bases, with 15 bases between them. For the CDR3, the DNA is TGTGCCAGCAGCCCGATACAGACGCTAGTGAACACTGAAGCTTTCTTT. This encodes CASSPIQTLVNTEAFF.

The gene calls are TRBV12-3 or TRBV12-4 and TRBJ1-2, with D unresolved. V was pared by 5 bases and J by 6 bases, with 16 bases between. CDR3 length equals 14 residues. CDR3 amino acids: CASSPSTAANGYTF. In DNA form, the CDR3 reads TGTGCCAGCAGTCCGTCGACGGCTGCGAATGGCTACACCTTC.

Written as DNA, the CDR3 is TGTGCCACCGCTCGGCTGGGCACTGAAGCTTTCTTT. Its translation is CATARLGTEAFF. V usage is TRBV13 and J usage is TRBJ1-1; D not certain. V was pared by 10 bases and J by 4 bases, with 13 bases between. CDR3 length equals 12 residues. The germline V gene has CDR1 PRHDT and CDR2 FYEKMQ (reference sequence).

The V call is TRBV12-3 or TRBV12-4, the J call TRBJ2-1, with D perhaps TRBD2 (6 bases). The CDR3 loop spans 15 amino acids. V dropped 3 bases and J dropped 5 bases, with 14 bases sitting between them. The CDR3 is CASSLRLAADNEQFF. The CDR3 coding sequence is TGTGCCAGCAGTTTGAGGTTAGCGGCCGACAATGAGCAGTTCTTC.

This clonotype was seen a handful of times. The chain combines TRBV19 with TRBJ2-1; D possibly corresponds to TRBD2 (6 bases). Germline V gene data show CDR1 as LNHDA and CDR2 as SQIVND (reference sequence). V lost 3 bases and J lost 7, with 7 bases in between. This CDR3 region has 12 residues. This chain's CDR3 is CASSILANEQFF. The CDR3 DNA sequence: TGTGCCAGTAGTATTCTAGCGAATGAGCAGTTCTTC.

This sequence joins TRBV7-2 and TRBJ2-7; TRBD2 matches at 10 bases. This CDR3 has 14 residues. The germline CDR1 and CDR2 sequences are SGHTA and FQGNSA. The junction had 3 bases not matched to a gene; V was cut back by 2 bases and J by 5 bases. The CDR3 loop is CASSLTSGVDEQYF. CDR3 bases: TGTGCCAGCAGCTTAACTAGCGGGGTGGACGAGCAGTACTTC.

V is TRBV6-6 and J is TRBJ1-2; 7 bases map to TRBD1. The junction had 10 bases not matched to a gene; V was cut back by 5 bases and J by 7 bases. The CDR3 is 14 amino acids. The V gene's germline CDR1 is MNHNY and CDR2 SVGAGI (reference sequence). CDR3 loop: CASSTAGTAFGYTF. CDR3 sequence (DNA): TGTGCCAGCAGTACTGCCGGGACAGCTTTTGGCTACACCTTC.

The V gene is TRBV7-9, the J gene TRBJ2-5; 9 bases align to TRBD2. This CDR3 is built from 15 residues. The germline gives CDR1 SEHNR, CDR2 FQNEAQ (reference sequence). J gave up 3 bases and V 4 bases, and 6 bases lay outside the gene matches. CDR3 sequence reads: CASSSDIAGEETQYF. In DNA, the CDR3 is TGTGCCAGCAGCTCCGACATAGCGGGAGAAGAGACCCAGTACTTC.

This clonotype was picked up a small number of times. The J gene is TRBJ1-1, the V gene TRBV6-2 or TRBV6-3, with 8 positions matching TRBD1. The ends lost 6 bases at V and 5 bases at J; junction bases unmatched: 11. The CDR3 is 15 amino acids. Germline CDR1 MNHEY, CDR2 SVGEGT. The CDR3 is CASRRDGTGRTEAFF. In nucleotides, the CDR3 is TGTGCCAGCAGGAGAGACGGGACAGGTAGGACTGAAGCTTTCTTT.

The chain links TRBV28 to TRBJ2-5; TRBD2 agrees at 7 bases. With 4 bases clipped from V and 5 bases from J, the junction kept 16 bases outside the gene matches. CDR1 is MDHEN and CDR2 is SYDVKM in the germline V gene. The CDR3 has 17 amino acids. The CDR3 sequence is CASSSHSGYSFVETQYF. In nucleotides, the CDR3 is TGTGCCAGCAGTTCCCATAGCGGGTATAGCTTTGTGGAGACCCAGTACTTC.

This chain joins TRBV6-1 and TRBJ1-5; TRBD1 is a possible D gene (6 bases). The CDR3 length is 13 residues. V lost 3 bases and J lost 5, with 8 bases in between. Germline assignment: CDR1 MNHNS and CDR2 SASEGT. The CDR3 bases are TGTGCCAGCAGTGAGGGGGCGCATCAGCCCCAGCATTTT. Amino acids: CASSEGAHQPQHF.

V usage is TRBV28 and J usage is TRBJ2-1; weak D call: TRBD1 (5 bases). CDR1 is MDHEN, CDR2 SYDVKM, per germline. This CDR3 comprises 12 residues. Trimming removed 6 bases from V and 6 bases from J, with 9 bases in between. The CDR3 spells CASSRRVNEQFF. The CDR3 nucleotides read TGTGCCAGCAGCCGCAGGGTCAATGAGCAGTTCTTC.

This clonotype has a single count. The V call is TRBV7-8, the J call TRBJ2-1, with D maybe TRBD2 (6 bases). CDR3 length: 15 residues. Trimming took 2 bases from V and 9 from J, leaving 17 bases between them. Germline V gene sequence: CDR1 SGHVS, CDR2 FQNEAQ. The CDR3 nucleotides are TGTGCCAGCAGCTTATTGGGGGGACTCCCGGGTGAGCAGTTCTTC. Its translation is CASSLLGGLPGEQFF. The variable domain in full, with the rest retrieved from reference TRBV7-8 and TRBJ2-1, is GAGVSQSPRYKVAKRGQDVALRCDPISGHVSLFWYQQALGQGPEFLTYFQNEAQLDKSGLPSDRFFAERPEGSVSTLKIQRTQQEDSAVYLCASSLLGGLPGEQFFGPGTRLTVL.

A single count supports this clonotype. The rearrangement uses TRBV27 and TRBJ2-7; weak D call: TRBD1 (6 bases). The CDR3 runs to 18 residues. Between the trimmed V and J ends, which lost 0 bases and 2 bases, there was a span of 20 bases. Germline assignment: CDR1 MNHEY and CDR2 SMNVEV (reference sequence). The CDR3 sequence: CASSLSGGRTFVAYEQYF. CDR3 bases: TGTGCCAGCAGTTTATCTGGGGGCCGGACATTTGTTGCCTACGAGCAGTACTTC.

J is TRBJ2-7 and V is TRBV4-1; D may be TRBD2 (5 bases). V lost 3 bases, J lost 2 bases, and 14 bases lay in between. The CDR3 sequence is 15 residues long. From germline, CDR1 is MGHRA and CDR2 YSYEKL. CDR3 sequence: CASSQGSGSAYEQYF. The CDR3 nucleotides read TGCGCCAGCAGCCAGGGGAGCGGCTCCGCCTACGAGCAGTACTTC.

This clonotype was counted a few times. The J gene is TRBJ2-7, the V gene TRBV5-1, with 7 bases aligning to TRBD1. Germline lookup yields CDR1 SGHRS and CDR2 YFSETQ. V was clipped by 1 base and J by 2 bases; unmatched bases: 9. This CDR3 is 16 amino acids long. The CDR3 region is CASSLPRQGVTYEQYF. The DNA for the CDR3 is TGCGCCAGCAGCTTGCCACGGCAGGGGGTTACCTACGAGCAGTACTTC.

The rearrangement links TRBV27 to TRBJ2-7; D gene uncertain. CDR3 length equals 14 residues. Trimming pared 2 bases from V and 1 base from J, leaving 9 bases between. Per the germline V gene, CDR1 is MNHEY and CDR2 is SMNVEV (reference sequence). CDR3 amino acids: CASSLAENSYEQYF. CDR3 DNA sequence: TGTGCCAGCAGTTTAGCAGAAAATTCCTACGAGCAGTACTTC.

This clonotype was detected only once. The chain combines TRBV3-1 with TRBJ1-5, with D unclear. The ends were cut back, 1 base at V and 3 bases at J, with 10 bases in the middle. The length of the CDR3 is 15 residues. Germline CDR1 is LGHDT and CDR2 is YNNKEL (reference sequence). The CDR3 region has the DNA TGTGCCAGCAGCCAAGGACCAGCCTTCAATCAGCCCCAGCATTTT. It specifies CASSQGPAFNQPQHF.

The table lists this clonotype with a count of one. DNA for the CDR3: TGCGCCAGCAGCACCAGGGCCAGCTCCTACAATGAGCAGTTCTTC. It encodes CASSTRASSYNEQFF. This chain joins TRBV4-1 and TRBJ2-1; maybe TRBD1 (5 bases). The germline V gene has CDR1 MGHRA and CDR2 YSYEKL. This CDR3 is 15 amino acids long. The V end lost 5 bases, the J end lost 0 bases, and 11 bases lay between the germline ends.

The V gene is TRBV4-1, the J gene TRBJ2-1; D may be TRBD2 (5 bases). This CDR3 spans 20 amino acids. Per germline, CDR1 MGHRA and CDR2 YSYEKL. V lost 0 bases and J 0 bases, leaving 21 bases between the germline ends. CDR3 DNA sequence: TGCGCCAGCAGCCAAGATTCAGTCTTGGCTGAGGGCGGCTCCTACAATGAGCAGTTCTTC. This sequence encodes CASSQDSVLAEGGSYNEQFF.

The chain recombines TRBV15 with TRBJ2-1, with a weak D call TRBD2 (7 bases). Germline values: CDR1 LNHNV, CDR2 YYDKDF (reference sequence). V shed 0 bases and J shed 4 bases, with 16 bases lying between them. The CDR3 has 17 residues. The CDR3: CATSRDTERDIYNEQFF. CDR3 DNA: TGTGCCACCAGCAGAGATACGGAGCGGGACATATACAATGAGCAGTTCTTC.